The source of this T cell receptor (beta chain) is a study of Ad26.COV2.S vaccination and SARS-CoV-2 variants (dated by TCRdb to the early 2020s). With respect to the entire study: Donors in the vaccine arm were drawn from COV1001, a multicentre, randomized, double-blind, placebo-controlled phase I-IIa trial testing Ad26.COV2.S in healthy adults. The TCR-sequenced set comprised approximately 32 samples: some 20 Ad26.COV2.S vaccine recipients, 5 placebo recipients and 8 SARS-CoV-2 convalescent individuals. Ad26.COV2.S was administered intramuscularly at a dose of 5x10^10 or 1x10^11 viral particles, either as one shot or as two shots given 56 days apart. The specificity and breadth of SARS-CoV-2-reactive T cell receptors after Ad26.COV2.S vaccination were assessed by TCRbeta repertoire sequencing. Participants in the trial were split at random into five groups of five each, receiving low-dose or high-dose Ad26.COV2.S once or twice, or else placebo on both occasions. Investigators remained blinded to trial group allocation during experiments and outcome assessment.

Taken with the paper, the label for treatment or condition translates to: some 20 received Ad26.COV2.S at low or high dose, single or two shots; about five received placebo; per-sample allocation not given. For vaccine and placebo recipients, repertoires were sequenced using samples collected on day 63 after the first injection. Between 29 July and 7 August 2020, Cohort 1b enrolled about two dozen adults aged 18-55 years at one site in Boston, USA. Ad26.COV2.S was a replication-incompetent adenovirus type 26 vector that expressed a prefusion-stabilized SARS-CoV-2 spike protein derived from the original Wuhan strain. The immunoSEQ Assay was used to sequence TCRbeta CDR3 regions. After extraction, genomic DNA underwent amplification by bias-controlled multiplex PCR, followed by high-throughput sequencing. The study's processing was this. To quantify the absolute abundance of each unique TCRbeta CDR3 region, sequences were collapsed and filtered. T cell fraction was estimated by normalization of TCRbeta template counts to usable DNA, with usable DNA being measured through amplification of reference genes present in all nucleated cells. Repertoire TCRs were annotated as SARS-CoV-2-specific by exact matching of V gene, CDR3 amino acid sequence and J gene to a known reactive TCR set. The reference SARS-CoV-2 TCR set was derived from MIRA and filtered for enrichment in COVID-19-positive ImmuneCODE repertoires, a step that removed public or cross-reactive TCRs. Using the MIRA antigens, annotated TCRs were further analysed by specific ORF or by position within an ORF. Breadth was defined as the number of annotated unique rearrangements divided by the total number of unique productive rearrangements, and depth was defined as the summed frequency of the annotated unique rearrangements. Two-sided Wilcoxon rank-sum tests were applied when comparing TCR breadth between groups. What TCRdb holds here is the immuneACCESS table cut down to in-frame rearrangements. Part of the clones is not present; checked against another copy, under half of the missing clones reflect an unresolved V gene, and the others are unexplained. The V and J calls and clone size are taken from that table; D and trimming were inferred from the DNA. The sample contains a few hundred thousand clones, about 91% of them found a single time. The ten largest clones represent about 2% of the sample.

Study-wide conclusions, independent of this receptor: Higher spike-specific TCR breadth was observed in Ad26.COV2.S recipients than in placebo recipients (P = 0.0014). The study lacked the statistical power to compare responses across vaccine doses or regimens. Comparable non-spike TCR breadth was observed between vaccine and placebo recipients, consistent with only spike being contained in the vaccine. The authors noted that total T cell responses may have been underestimated by the TCR breadth and depth analyses. After vaccination, substantial breadth of spike-specific CD8+ and CD4+ T cell responses was reported.

In the case of this clone: The antigen it binds to is not known. Base quality data are lacking; no much larger clone is found one base away.

The germline V gene (reference sequence) yields SGHNT for CDR1 and YYREEE for CDR2. Inclusive of the bounding cysteine and phenylalanine, the CDR3 is 16 residues long. Only the CDR3 region is kept as DNA, spanning 48 bases read in frame from base 1. V is reduced by 0 bases and J by 5 bases, leaving a spacing of 15 bases between them. The sequence links TRBV5-4 to TRBJ2-1; the D gene assignment is perhaps TRBD1 or TRBD2, with each matching 5 bases. The sequences come from peripheral blood, collected in a trial of Ad26.COV2.S vaccine versus placebo. This TCR came from a person between 18 and 59 years old who received the Ad26.COV2.S COVID-19 vaccine or a placebo. The CDR3 protein: CASSLEVALGDNEQFF. In nucleotide form, the sequence is TGTGCCAGCAGCTTGGAGGTAGCTCTGGGGGACAATGAGCAGTTCTTC.